The sequence of this T cell receptor beta chain was determined in a study of cytomegalovirus exposure and HLA in healthy donors. Notes on the study in general: Segments of the TCR beta V type were, in most cases, productive about 90% or about 30% of the time in an earlier analysis. Of the V segments, some could not be distinguished, including TRBV6-2 and TRBV6-3, and were excluded. In a later analysis, TCR beta V- and J-gene trimming showed a link to a missense DCLRE1C variant.

PCR employed 60 Vbeta and 13 Jbeta primers. Generated by immunoSEQ multiplex PCR, the TCRdb table keeps only in-frame clones and is missing some. This table has just under 150,000 clones, around 85% appearing once. Worth noting for this clone: Its antigen is currently unknown.

This CDR3 is built from 13 residues. This receptor was obtained from a young woman in good health and CMV-seronegative. V and J are TRBV1 and TRBJ1-2; the table's D call, TRBD1, was not checked against the DNA. TRBV1 is noted as a pseudogene. Specimen: PBMCs. The CDR3 DNA follows: TGCACCAGCAGCCAAAAGGGGGCGCGTGGCTACACCTTC. Translated, it gives CTSSQKGARGYTF.